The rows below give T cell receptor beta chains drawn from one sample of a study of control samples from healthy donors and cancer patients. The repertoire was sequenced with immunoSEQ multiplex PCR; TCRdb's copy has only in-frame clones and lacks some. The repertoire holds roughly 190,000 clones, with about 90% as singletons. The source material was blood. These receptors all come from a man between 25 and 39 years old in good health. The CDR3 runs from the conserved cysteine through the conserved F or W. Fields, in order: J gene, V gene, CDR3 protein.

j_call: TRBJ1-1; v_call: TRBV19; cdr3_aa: CASSMVGQGNTEAFF
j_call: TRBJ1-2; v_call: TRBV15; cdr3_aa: CATSTYGNYGYTF
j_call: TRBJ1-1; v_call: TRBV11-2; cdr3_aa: CASSLQRNTEAFF
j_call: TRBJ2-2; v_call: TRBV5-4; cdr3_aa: CASSLEQGGTGELFF
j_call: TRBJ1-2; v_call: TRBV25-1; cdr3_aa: CASRGARLDYGYTF
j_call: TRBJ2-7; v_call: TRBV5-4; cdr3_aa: CASSPRGTESSYEQYF
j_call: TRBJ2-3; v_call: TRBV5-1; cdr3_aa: CASSLAWSGGDITQYF
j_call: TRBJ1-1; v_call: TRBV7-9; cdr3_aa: CASSSRTGGRTEAFF
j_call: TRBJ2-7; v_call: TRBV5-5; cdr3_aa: CASSLADRDYEQYF
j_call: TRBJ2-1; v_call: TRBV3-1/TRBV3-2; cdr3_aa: CASSQNSGGYNEQFF
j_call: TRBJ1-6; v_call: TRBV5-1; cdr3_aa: CASSIRGAVDSPLHF
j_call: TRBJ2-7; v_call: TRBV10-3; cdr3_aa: CATGQGSYEQYF
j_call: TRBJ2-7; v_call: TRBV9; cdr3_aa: CASSVRASGGPYEQYF
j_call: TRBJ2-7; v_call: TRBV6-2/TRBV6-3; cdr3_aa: CASSYGTSDIYEQYF
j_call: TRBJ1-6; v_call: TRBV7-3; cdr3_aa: CASSLYGRGAGQPLHF
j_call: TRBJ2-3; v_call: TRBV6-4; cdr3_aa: CASSVQGTTDTQYF
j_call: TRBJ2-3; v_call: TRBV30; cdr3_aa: CAWSRLLADTQYF
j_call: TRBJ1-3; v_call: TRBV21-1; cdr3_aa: CASSNAVLETGQGRNTIYF
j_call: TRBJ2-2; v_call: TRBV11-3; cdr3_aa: CASSATGDNGELFF
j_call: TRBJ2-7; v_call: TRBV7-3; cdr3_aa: CASSLNPYGGEQYF
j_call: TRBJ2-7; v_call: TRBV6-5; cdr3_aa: CASTPRAGVGEQYF
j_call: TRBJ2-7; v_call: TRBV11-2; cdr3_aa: CASSPTVQYF
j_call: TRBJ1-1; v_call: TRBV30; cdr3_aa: CAWSPRSEAFF
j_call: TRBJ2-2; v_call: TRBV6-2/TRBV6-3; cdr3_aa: CASSYSRTGGPGELFF
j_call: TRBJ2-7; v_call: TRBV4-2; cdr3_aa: CASARDRTSYEQYF
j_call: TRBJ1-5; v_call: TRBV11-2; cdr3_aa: CASRNHERGKEPQHF
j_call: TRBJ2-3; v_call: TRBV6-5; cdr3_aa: CASTQRMTDTQYF
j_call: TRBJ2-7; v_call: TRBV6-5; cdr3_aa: CASSAGTSLGEQYF
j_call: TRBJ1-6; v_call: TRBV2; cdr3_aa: CASSGTGGARASPLHF
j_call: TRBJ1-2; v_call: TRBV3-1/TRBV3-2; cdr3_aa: CASSVQRGAANYGYTF
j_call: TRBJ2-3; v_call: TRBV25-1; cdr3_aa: CASSELAGSTDTQYF
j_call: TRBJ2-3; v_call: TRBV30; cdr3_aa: CAWSVLSDISTDTQYF
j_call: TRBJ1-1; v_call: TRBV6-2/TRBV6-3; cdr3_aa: CASSYSTGHQNTEAFF
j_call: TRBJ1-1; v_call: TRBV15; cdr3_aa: CATSREAANTEAFF
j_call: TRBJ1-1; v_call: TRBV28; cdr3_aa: CASSLPQGNTEAFF
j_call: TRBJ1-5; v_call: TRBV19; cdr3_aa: CASSPTSGSNQPQHF
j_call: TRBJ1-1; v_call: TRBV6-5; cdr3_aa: CASIGNTEAFF
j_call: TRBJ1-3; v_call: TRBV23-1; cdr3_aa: CASSQWATGNTIYF
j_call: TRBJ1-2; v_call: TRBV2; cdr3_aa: CASSTGGDYGYTF
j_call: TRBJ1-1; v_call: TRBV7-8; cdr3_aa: CASRTGRNTEAFF
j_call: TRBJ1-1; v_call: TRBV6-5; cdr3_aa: CASRMTGGTEAFF
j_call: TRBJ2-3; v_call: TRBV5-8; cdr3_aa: CASSSALAGGRRTQYF
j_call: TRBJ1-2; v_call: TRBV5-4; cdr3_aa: CASSLEVLQGRHYGYTF
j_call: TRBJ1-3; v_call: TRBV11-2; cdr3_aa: CASSQNSPGNTIYF
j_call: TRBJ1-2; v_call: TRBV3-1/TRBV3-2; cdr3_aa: CASSQDAGTGGYTF
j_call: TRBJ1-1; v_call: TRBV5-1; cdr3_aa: CASSLSGQNRAGNTEAFF
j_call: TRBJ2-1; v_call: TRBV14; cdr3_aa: CASMEGGAYNEQFF
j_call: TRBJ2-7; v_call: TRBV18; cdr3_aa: CASSPNSGTGTYEQYF
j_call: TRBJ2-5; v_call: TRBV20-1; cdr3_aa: CSVGGQETQYF
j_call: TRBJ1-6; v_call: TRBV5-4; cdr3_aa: CASSLERANSPLHF
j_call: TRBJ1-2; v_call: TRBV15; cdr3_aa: CATSRRQGDGYTF
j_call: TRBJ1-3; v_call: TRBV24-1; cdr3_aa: CATSDVQENTIYF